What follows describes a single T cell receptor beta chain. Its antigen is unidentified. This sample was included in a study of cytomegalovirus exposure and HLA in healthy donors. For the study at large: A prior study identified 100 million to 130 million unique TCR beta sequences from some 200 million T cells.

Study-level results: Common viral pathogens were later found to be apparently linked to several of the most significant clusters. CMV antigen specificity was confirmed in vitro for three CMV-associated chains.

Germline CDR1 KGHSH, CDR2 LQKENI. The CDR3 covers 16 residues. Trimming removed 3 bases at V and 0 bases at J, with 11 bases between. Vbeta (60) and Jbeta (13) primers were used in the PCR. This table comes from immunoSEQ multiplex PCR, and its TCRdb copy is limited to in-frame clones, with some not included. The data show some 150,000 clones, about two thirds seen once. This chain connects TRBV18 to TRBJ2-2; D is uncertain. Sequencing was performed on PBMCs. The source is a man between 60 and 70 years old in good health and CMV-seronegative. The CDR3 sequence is CASSPNSDANTGELFF. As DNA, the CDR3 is TGTGCCAGCTCACCGAACAGTGATGCGAACACCGGGGAGCTGTTTTTT.